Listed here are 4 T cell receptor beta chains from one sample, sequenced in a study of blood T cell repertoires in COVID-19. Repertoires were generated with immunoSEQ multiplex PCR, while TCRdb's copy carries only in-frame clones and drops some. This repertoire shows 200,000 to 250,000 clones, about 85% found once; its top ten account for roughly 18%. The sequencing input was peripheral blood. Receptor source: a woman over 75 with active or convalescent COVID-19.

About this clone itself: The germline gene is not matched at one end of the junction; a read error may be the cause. The chain's CDR3 is CASSLGGALSQIF. In DNA, the CDR3 is TGTGCCAGCAGCTTAGGTGGGGCCCTCTCCCAGATCTTC. V and J are TRBV7-9 and TRBJ1-2; D possibly corresponds to TRBD1 (5 bases). Germline-derived CDR1 and CDR2 are SEHNR and FQNEAQ (reference sequence). This CDR3 has 13 residues.

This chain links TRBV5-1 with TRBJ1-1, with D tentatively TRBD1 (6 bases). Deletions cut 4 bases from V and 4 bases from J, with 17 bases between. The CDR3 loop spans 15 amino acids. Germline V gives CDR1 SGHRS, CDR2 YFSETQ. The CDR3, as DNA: TGCGCCAGCAGCGCTAGGACAGCGGTGGGCACTGAAGCTTTCTTT. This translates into CASSARTAVGTEAFF.

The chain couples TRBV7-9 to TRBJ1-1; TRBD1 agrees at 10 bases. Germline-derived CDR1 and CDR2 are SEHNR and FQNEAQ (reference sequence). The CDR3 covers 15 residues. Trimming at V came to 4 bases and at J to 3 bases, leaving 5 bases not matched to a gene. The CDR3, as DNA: TGTGCCAGCAGCTCCGACAGGGGGCGGGACACTGAAGCTTTCTTT. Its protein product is CASSSDRGRDTEAFF.

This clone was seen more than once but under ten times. DNA of the CDR3: TGCGCCAGCAGCCTAAACCCGGACAGGGTAAATTCACCCCTCCACTTT. It translates to CASSLNPDRVNSPLHF. The V gene is TRBV5-1, the J gene TRBJ1-6; TRBD1 agrees at 8 bases. This CDR3 comprises 16 residues. Looked up from germline, CDR1 is SGHRS and CDR2 is YFSETQ. Trimming cost V 4 bases and J 7 bases; bases outside gene matches: 10. Together with reference TRBV5-1 and TRBJ1-6, the CDR3 gives the full variable domain: KAGVTQTPRYLIKTRGQQVTLSCSPISGHRSVSWYQQTPGQGLQFLFEYFSETQRNKGNFPGRFSGRQFSNSRSEMNVSTLELGDSALYLCASSLNPDRVNSPLHFGNGTRLTVT.